These 22 T cell receptor beta chains were sequenced from one sample in a study of cytomegalovirus exposure and HLA in healthy donors. The PCR used 60 Vbeta and 13 Jbeta primers. The assay was immunoSEQ multiplex PCR, and TCRdb's table has in-frame clones only and misses some. Seen here are about 130,000 clones, roughly 60% observed once, and the top ten hold less than 3%. Sequences were obtained from PBMCs. These receptor sequences come from a woman in her thirties or forties in good health and CMV-seronegative.

The rearrangement joins TRBV4-1 to TRBJ2-2; a possible D gene is TRBD2 (5 bases). The V gene lost 0 bases and the J gene lost 5 bases, with 13 bases spanning the gap. Per germline, CDR1 MGHRA and CDR2 YSYEKL. The CDR3 runs 16 residues. The CDR3 loop is CASSQEGSGYTGELFF. CDR3 sequence (DNA): TGCGCCAGCAGCCAAGAAGGGAGCGGCTATACCGGGGAGCTGTTTTTT.

The gene calls are TRBV5-6 and TRBJ2-3; 12 bases are a match to TRBD2. V trimming: 5 bases; J trimming: 4 bases; junction bases outside the gene matches: 5. The length of the CDR3 is 15 residues. Per germline, CDR1 SGHDT and CDR2 YYEEEE. The CDR3 DNA follows: TGTGCCAGCAGGTCTAGCGGGGGGGCCGCAGATACGCAGTATTTT. Residues: CASRSSGGAADTQYF.

The chain employs TRBV14 and TRBJ1-2, with 10 bases aligning to TRBD1. V shed 3 bases, J shed 4 bases, and the junction held 5 bases outside the gene matches. The CDR3 contains 15 residues. CDR1 and CDR2 from the germline V gene are SGHDN and FVKESK. This CDR3 reads CASSHRTGGTYGYTF. The CDR3 coding sequence is TGTGCCAGCAGCCATAGGACAGGGGGTACCTATGGCTACACCTTC.

The chain carries TRBV30 and TRBJ1-1; D is unclear. CDR1 is GTSNPN, CDR2 SVGIG, per germline (reference sequence). CDR3 size: 12 residues. Trimming cost V 3 bases and J 4 bases, with 9 bases left between them. The CDR3 nucleotides are TGTGCCTGGAGAGAGGTGAGCACTGAAGCTTTCTTT. Translated: CAWREVSTEAFF.

The genes are TRBV30 and TRBJ2-1; TRBD2 agrees at 7 bases. V gave up 0 bases and J gave up 7 bases; unmatched junction bases: 6. Germline-derived CDR1 and CDR2 are GTSNPN and SVGIG (reference sequence). The CDR3 is 14 amino acids. The CDR3 here is CAWSVLLAENEQFF. The CDR3 DNA is TGTGCCTGGAGTGTACTCCTAGCGGAGAATGAGCAGTTCTTC.

This clone was recorded a few times. The chain employs TRBV23-1 and TRBJ2-5; the match to TRBD2 covers 11 bases. TRBV23-1 is known as an ORF, though its function is uncertain. Trimming at V came to 10 bases and at J to 5 bases, leaving 6 bases not matched to a gene. The CDR3 is made up of 13 amino acids. The CDR3 coding sequence is TGCGCCACCTCTAGCGGGGGGAGGGAGACCCAGTACTTC. Translated, it gives CATSSGGRETQYF.

This chain joins TRBV27 and TRBJ1-4, with D unclear. V lost 4 bases, J lost 4 bases, and 10 bases lay in between. Germline CDR1 reads MNHEY; CDR2 reads SMNVEV (reference sequence). The CDR3 consists of 14 residues. The CDR3 here is CASSSRTVNEKLFF. As DNA, the CDR3 is TGTGCCAGCAGTTCCCGGACTGTTAATGAAAAACTGTTTTTT.

V usage is TRBV30 and J usage is TRBJ2-6, with D uncertain. There are 14 residues in the CDR3. V was shortened by 3 bases and J by 0 bases, with 6 bases between the two germline ends. The germline CDR1 and CDR2 sequences are GTSNPN and SVGIG (reference sequence). CDR3 DNA: TGTGCCTGGAGGGCGGTCTCTGGGGCCAACGTCCTGACTTTC. This translates into CAWRAVSGANVLTF. The full variable domain, its missing parts supplied by reference TRBV30 and TRBJ2-6, is SQTIHQWPATLVQPVGSPLSLECTVEGTSNPNLYWYRQAAGRGLQLLFYSVGIGQISSEVPQNLSASRPQDRQFILSSKKLLLSDSGFYLCAWRAVSGANVLTFGAGSRLTVL.

The chain links TRBV4-1 to TRBJ1-2, with D uncertain. The CDR3 is made up of 20 amino acids. Germline assignment: CDR1 MGHRA and CDR2 YSYEKL. V was cut by 1 base and J by 0 bases, with 24 bases left in between. The CDR3 reads CASSQGLLRRETKTNYGYTF. In nucleotides, the CDR3 is TGCGCCAGCAGCCAAGGGTTGTTGAGACGGGAGACAAAGACTAACTATGGCTACACCTTC.

The rearrangement links TRBV10-1 to TRBJ1-1; TRBD1 agrees at 7 bases. Germline CDR1 reads WNHNN; CDR2 reads SYGVQD (reference sequence). After removal of 2 bases from V and 0 bases from J, the junction contained 9 bases not matched to a gene. The CDR3 is 17 amino acids. The CDR3 bases are TGCGCCAGCAGTGAGCACGGACAGGATCTCATGAACACTGAAGCTTTCTTT. Residues: CASSEHGQDLMNTEAFF.

This chain connects TRBV5-4 to TRBJ1-1; 10 bases line up with TRBD1. The CDR3 is made up of 14 amino acids. Germline assignment: CDR1 SGHNT and CDR2 YYREEE (reference sequence). V shed 4 bases, J shed 5 bases, and the junction held 5 bases outside the gene matches. For the CDR3, the DNA is TGTGCCAGCAGCGGACCGGACAGGGGGACTGAAGCTTTCTTT. Its protein is CASSGPDRGTEAFF.

This clone turned up a few times. The rearrangement joins TRBV6-6 to TRBJ2-7; D may be TRBD1 (6 bases). The CDR3 spans 14 residues. The germline V gene encodes CDR1 MNHNY and CDR2 SVGAGI (reference sequence). The V end was cut by 5 bases, the J end by 2 bases, with 13 bases between. The CDR3, as DNA: TGTGCCAGCAGTCACTTTCAGGGGACCTACGAGCAGTACTTC. Translating gives CASSHFQGTYEQYF.

The J gene is TRBJ1-2, the V gene TRBV5-8, with TRBD1 matching over 11 bases. The CDR3 is made up of 16 amino acids. After removal of 2 bases from V and 4 bases from J, the junction contained 7 bases not matched to a gene. The germline V gene has CDR1 SGHTS and CDR2 YDEGEE. In DNA form, the CDR3 reads TGTGCCAGCAGCTTCCCGAGGACAGGGGGCCTCTATGGCTACACCTTC. Residues: CASSFPRTGGLYGYTF. The whole variable domain, remainder taken from reference TRBV5-8 and TRBJ1-2, is EAGVTQSPTHLIKTRGQQATLRCSPISGHTSVYWYQQALGLGLQFLLWYDEGEERNRGNFPPRFSGRQFPNYSSELNVNALELEDSALYLCASSFPRTGGLYGYTFGSGTRLTVV.

The chain recombines TRBV19 with TRBJ2-5, with unresolved D. Germline V CDR1 and CDR2: LNHDA, SQIVND (reference sequence). The CDR3 runs 13 residues. The V and J ends lost 3 bases and 1 base respectively, with 6 bases between them. CDR3 sequence (DNA): TGTGCCAGTAGTATCCTCCTCCAAGAGACCCAGTACTTC. Its protein is CASSILLQETQYF.

The chain carries TRBV4-2 and TRBJ1-5; D call uncertain. V was trimmed by 0 bases and J by 6 bases, leaving 12 bases between them. CDR3 length: 15 amino acids. CDR1 LGHNA and CDR2 YNFKEQ come from the germline V gene. CDR3 bases: TGTGCCAGCAGCCAAGAGTGGGGAGTCAGTCAGCCCCAGCATTTT. Protein: CASSQEWGVSQPQHF.

This clone was seen only a few times. The chain recombines TRBV29-1 with TRBJ1-2; no clear D gene. Looked up from germline, CDR1 is SQVTM and CDR2 is ANQGSEA. Trimming shortened V by 7 bases and J by 8 bases, and 20 bases separated the two germline ends. The CDR3 sequence is 13 residues long. CDR3 nucleotide sequence: TGCAGCGCTTTAGCAGAGCCGGGAAAGGGCTACACCTTC. This translates into CSALAEPGKGYTF.

CDR3 bases: TGTGCCAGCAGTGATGCAGGAATACAAGAGACCCAGTACTTC. Protein product: CASSDAGIQETQYF. V and J are TRBV2 and TRBJ2-5; D unclear. Germline V lookup: CDR1 SNHLY, CDR2 FYNNEI. The ends were cut back, 3 bases at V and 2 bases at J, with 10 bases in the middle. There are 14 residues in the CDR3.

CDR3 coding DNA: TGTGCCAGCAGCCTTGGACAAGACAGGGGGGAAGGCTACACCTTC. Translated: CASSLGQDRGEGYTF. The V and J genes are TRBV9 and TRBJ1-2; TRBD1 matches 9 bases. CDR3 length: 15 amino acids. Germline V lookup: CDR1 SGDLS, CDR2 YYNGEE. V lost 4 bases to trimming and J lost 8 bases; unmatched junction nucleotides: 12.

This clone has more than one count but fewer than ten. The V and J genes are TRBV15 and TRBJ2-5, with TRBD1 identical over 8 bases. CDR1 is LNHNV, CDR2 YYDKDF, per germline (reference sequence). Trimming took 0 bases from V and 2 from J; bases not matched to a gene: 5. This CDR3 is built from 16 residues. The CDR3 reads CATSRERWTGQETQYF. CDR3 in DNA: TGTGCCACCAGCAGAGAACGATGGACAGGGCAAGAGACCCAGTACTTC.

The V call is TRBV4-3, the J call TRBJ1-1, with D possibly being TRBD1 (6 bases). Trimming shortened V by 0 bases and J by 1 base, and 18 bases separated the two germline ends. The CDR3 spans 18 residues. CDR1 LGHNA and CDR2 YSLEER come from the germline V gene. CDR3 sequence (DNA): TGCGCCAGCAGCCAAGACCAGGGGCCGCCCTTCCGGAACACTGAAGCTTTCTTT. Its translation: CASSQDQGPPFRNTEAFF.

In this sample, this clone turned up a few times. J is TRBJ2-2 and V is TRBV11-3; D gene uncertain. Germline CDR1 SGHNT, CDR2 YENEEA. The CDR3 covers 13 residues. V lost 5 bases and J 4 bases, leaving 8 bases between the germline ends. CDR3 nucleotide sequence: TGTGCCAGCAGCCCGCGGAGCACCGGGGAGCTGTTTTTT. This codes for CASSPRSTGELFF.

V usage is TRBV7-3 and J usage is TRBJ2-2; the D gene is possibly TRBD1 (6 bases). Germline assignment: CDR1 SGHTA and CDR2 FQGTGA. This CDR3 is 17 amino acids long. V shed 1 base and J shed 3 bases, with 15 bases lying between them. The CDR3 nucleotides are TGTGCCAGCAGCTTAAATCCCGGACAGATGTACACCGGGGAGCTGTTTTTT. Amino acids: CASSLNPGQMYTGELFF. Based on the CDR3 plus reference TRBV7-3 and TRBJ2-2, the full variable domain is GAGVSQTPSNKVTEKGKYVELRCDPISGHTALYWYRQSLGQGPEFLIYFQGTGAADDSGLPNDRFFAVRPEGSVSTLKIQRTERGDSAVYLCASSLNPGQMYTGELFFGEGSRLTVL.